Listed here is a single TCR beta chain. The length of the CDR3 is 13 residues. Trimming shortened V by 1 base and J by 0 bases, and 6 bases separated the two germline ends. CDR1 SQVTM and CDR2 ANQGSEA come from the germline V gene. This sample was included in a study of blood T cell repertoires in COVID-19. Sequencing used immunoSEQ multiplex PCR; TCRdb keeps in-frame clones, though not all of them. The sample records more than 200,000 clones, around nine tenths being singletons. Cohort 3 recovered donors had two negative PCRs, clearance, or symptom resolution. This chain joins TRBV29-1 and TRBJ1-1; D remains ambiguous. Sequencing was done on a sample of PBMCs or T cells enriched from blood (not recorded which). This TCR came from a woman aged 45-60 years who had recovered from COVID-19. In DNA form, the CDR3 reads TGCAGCGTTGAAGCAGCGATGAACACTGAAGCTTTCTTT. Translating it yields CSVEAAMNTEAFF.